Here is one TCR beta chain with its context. No antigen is known for it. The CDR3 consists of 13 residues. Losses at the gene ends were 6 bases for V and 8 bases for J; bases not matched to a gene: 9. Germline V gene lookup returns CDR1 DFQATT and CDR2 SNEGSKA (reference sequence). The record originates from a study of post-analysis software for immune sequencing data. The study's findings and limits: Analysis by F measure revealed that same-batch samples clustered strongly together. The five TRBV segments detected at higher frequency in patients than in controls included TRBV5-6, TRBV5-1 and TRBV20-1.

Each TCR beta cDNA library carried unique molecular identifiers. MiXCR, run by TCRdb on the PCR reads, gives a single entry per CDR3 protein. The sample includes roughly 600,000 distinct CDR3 sequences, about 40% seen only once; the top ten take over 1.5%. Sample: blood. The receptor was derived from a girl under 18 with multiple sclerosis. J is TRBJ1-1 and V is TRBV20-1, with 10 positions matching TRBD1. The CDR3 loop reads CSADPGTGAEAFF. The CDR3 coding sequence is TGCAGTGCCGATCCGGGGACAGGGGCGGAAGCTTTCTTT.